This T cell receptor beta chain emerged from a study of spatial heterogeneity in lung cancer. Documented time point: sample taken at primary tumor resection. TCRdb called the 5' RACE reads again in MiXCR, with one record for every CDR3 protein. The data contain 75,000 or so distinct CDR3 sequences, approximately 8% of them singletons. Germline loops: CDR1 ENHRY, CDR2 SYGVKD. V was cut by 0 bases and J by 8 bases, with 10 bases left in between. This CDR3 has 13 residues. J is TRBJ1-2 and V is TRBV10-3, with D tentatively TRBD1 (6 bases). The material sequenced was PBMCs, taken at surgery. The sequence derives from a male donor with early-stage non-small cell lung cancer. CDR3 in amino acids: CAISESTQGGYTF. CDR3 nucleotide sequence: TGTGCCATCAGTGAGTCGACCCAGGGGGGCTACACCTTC.